One sample yielded the 11 T cell receptor beta chains listed below, sequenced in a study of Graves' ophthalmopathy and Graves' hyperthyroidism. Using RNA transcripts, the TCR beta CDR3 regions were amplified. A first-round RT-PCR used HTBI primers, followed by a second-round multiplex PCR. Each CDR3 protein is one row after TCRdb ran MiXCR on the multiplex PCR reads. In the table there are over 500,000 distinct CDR3 sequences, about 20% of which are singletons. Sequenced input: peripheral blood. These receptors all stem from a young woman with stable Graves' hyperthyroidism. Some clones in this sample may be carry-over from other donors' samples.

This clonotype occurred many times. The chain couples TRBV30 to TRBJ1-6, with TRBD1 matching 7 bases. V lost 2 bases to trimming and J lost 10 bases; unmatched junction nucleotides: 5. Per the germline V gene, CDR1 is GTSNPN and CDR2 is SVGIG (reference sequence). The CDR3 spans 13 residues. CDR3 in amino acids: CAWSPGGRSPLHF. The CDR3 nucleotides are TGTGCCTGGAGTCCAGGGGGTAGGTCACCCCTCCACTTT.

This clonotype was seen at least ten times. The rearrangement links TRBV29-1 to TRBJ2-5; 8 positions match TRBD2. The trim removed 1 base at V and 5 bases at J, leaving 6 bases unmatched. This CDR3 is built from 14 residues. CDR1 SQVTM and CDR2 ANQGSEA come from the germline V gene. CDR3 sequence (DNA): TGCAGCGTTGAAGGCACGGGACTAGGGGAGACCCAGTACTTC. Protein: CSVEGTGLGETQYF.

The CDR3, as DNA: TGCAGTGCTAGAGGGGGAGGACAGGGATTTGGAGCTTTCTTT. As protein: CSARGGGQGFGAFF. V usage is TRBV20-1 and J usage is TRBJ1-1; the match to TRBD1 covers 8 bases. The CDR3 totals 14 residues. Per germline, CDR1 DFQATT and CDR2 SNEGSKA (reference sequence). J lost 10 bases, V lost 1 base, and 11 bases had no gene match.

CDR3 sequence (DNA): TGCGCCAGCGCCCGGGAGGGGGCCCCAGATATAGGTTATGGCTACACCTTC. This translates into CASAREGAPDIGYGYTF. The chain employs TRBV5-1 and TRBJ1-2; 7 positions match TRBD1. The CDR3 contains 17 residues. V trimming: 7 bases; J trimming: 5 bases; junction bases outside the gene matches: 20. Germline V gene lookup returns CDR1 SGHRS and CDR2 YFSETQ.

At least ten counts were recorded for this clonotype. The chain uses TRBV10-3 and TRBJ2-7, with D tentatively TRBD2 (6 bases). The length of the CDR3 is 13 residues. The ends were cut back, 7 bases at V and 3 bases at J, with 13 bases in the middle. Germline loops: CDR1 ENHRY, CDR2 SYGVKD. In nucleotides, the CDR3 is TGTGCCATCACCCCGGGTAGCGGCTACGAGCAGTACTTC. This gives the protein CAITPGSGYEQYF.

This clonotype was seen at least ten times. V gene TRBV6-1 combines with J gene TRBJ2-7, with a tentative D call TRBD2 (5 bases). The ends were cut back, 4 bases at V and 5 bases at J, with 9 bases in the middle. Germline assignment: CDR1 MNHNS and CDR2 SASEGT. The CDR3 sequence is 12 residues long. The CDR3 DNA reads as TGTGCCAGCAGTGTGACTACGGACGAGCAGTACTTC. Its protein product is CASSVTTDEQYF.

The V call is TRBV28, the J call TRBJ1-1; possible D gene TRBD1, 5 bases. Germline V gives CDR1 MDHEN, CDR2 SYDVKM. V was pared by 3 bases and J by 12 bases, with 17 bases between. The CDR3 has 13 residues. CDR3 DNA: TGTGCCAGCAGTTTGGGGCCCGAGGGGAGAACTTTCTTT. Amino acid sequence: CASSLGPEGRTFF. Based on the CDR3 plus reference TRBV28 and TRBJ1-1, the full variable domain is DVKVTQSSRYLVKRTGEKVFLECVQDMDHENMFWYRQDPGLGLRLIYFSYDVKMKEKGDIPEGYSVSREKKERFSLILESASTNQTSMYLCASSLGPEGRTFFGQGTRLTVV.

This clonotype has a count of ten or more. J is TRBJ2-5 and V is TRBV30, with D perhaps matching TRBD1 or TRBD2 (6 bases each). Germline CDR1 GTSNPN, CDR2 SVGIG (reference sequence). Trimming removed 0 bases from V and 2 bases from J, with 13 bases in between. The CDR3 totals 15 residues. The CDR3 sequence is CAWSVRRGSQETQYF. CDR3 coding DNA: TGTGCCTGGAGTGTGAGGAGGGGGAGTCAAGAGACCCAGTACTTC.

This clonotype was seen more than once but under ten times. The V gene is TRBV18, the J gene TRBJ1-1; D unresolved. The germline CDR1 and CDR2 sequences are KGHSH and LQKENI. V was clipped by 2 bases and J by 5 bases, with 9 bases between them. The CDR3 sequence is 13 residues long. CDR3 sequence (DNA): TGTGCCAGCTCACCATCGAGGTCGACTGAAGCTTTCTTT. This codes for CASSPSRSTEAFF.

This clonotype was observed many times. The rearrangement joins TRBV6-5 to TRBJ1-5, with a possible D match to TRBD1 (6 bases). Trimming shortened V by 4 bases and J by 3 bases, and 16 bases separated the two germline ends. Germline V CDR1 and CDR2: MNHEY, SVGAGI. CDR3 length: 16 amino acids. The chain's CDR3 is CASSWGGGYINQPQHF. The CDR3 region has the DNA TGTGCCAGCAGTTGGGGGGGGGGCTATATCAATCAGCCCCAGCATTTT.

This clonotype was counted many times. V is TRBV19 and J is TRBJ1-1, with no clear D. Trimming cost V 3 bases and J 9 bases, with 11 bases left between them. CDR3 size: 12 residues. CDR1 and CDR2 (germline): LNHDA, SQIVND (reference sequence). CDR3 amino acids: CASSILGSQAFF. The CDR3 DNA sequence: TGTGCCAGTAGTATTTTGGGGAGTCAAGCTTTCTTT.